This T cell receptor (beta chain) emerged from a study of cytomegalovirus exposure and HLA in healthy donors. PCR primers comprised 60 Vbeta and 13 Jbeta primers. Original data processing: The count from a later analysis was tens of millions of unique TCR beta chains, 9.5 million to 13 million of them shared. The protocol was immunoSEQ multiplex PCR, while the TCRdb copy is restricted to in-frame clones and leaves out a portion. V and J calls and clone size are those listed in that table; D and trimming were worked out from the DNA. The sample consists of 180,000 or so clones, roughly 77% of them appearing once. Findings of the study overall: HLA-A and HLA-B allele assignments for most subjects were reportedly predicted accurately using TCR beta sequences.

The CDR3 consists of 13 residues. Germline V gives CDR1 SGHTA, CDR2 FQGNSA. Unmatched junction bases numbered 3, after V lost 5 bases and J lost 3 bases. This clone appeared once. Its cognate antigen is unknown. The sample was PBMCs. The genes are TRBV7-2 and TRBJ2-5; TRBD1 aligns across 7 bases. This receptor was obtained from a woman in her thirties in good health and CMV-seronegative. CDR3 protein: CASSVDREETQYF. Here the CDR3 DNA reads TGTGCCAGCAGCGTCGACAGGGAAGAGACCCAGTACTTC.